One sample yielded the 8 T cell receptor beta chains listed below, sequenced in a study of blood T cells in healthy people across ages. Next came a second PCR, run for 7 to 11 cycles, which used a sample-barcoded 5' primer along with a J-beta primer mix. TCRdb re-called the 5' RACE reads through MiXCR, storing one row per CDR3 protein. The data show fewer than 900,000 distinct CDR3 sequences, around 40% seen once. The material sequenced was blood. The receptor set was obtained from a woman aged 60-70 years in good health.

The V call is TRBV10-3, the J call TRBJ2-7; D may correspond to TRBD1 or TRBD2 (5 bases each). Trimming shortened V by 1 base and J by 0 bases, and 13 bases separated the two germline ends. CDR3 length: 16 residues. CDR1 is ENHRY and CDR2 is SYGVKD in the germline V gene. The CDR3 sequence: CAISELTGTNSYEQYF. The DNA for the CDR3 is TGTGCCATCAGTGAGTTGACCGGGACCAACTCCTACGAGCAGTACTTC.

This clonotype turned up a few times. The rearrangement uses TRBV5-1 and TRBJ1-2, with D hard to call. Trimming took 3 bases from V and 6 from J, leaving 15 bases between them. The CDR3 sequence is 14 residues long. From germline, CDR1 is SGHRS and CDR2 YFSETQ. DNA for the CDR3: TGCGCCAGCAGCTCCGGGGATCCCCTTGATGGCTACACCTTC. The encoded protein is CASSSGDPLDGYTF.

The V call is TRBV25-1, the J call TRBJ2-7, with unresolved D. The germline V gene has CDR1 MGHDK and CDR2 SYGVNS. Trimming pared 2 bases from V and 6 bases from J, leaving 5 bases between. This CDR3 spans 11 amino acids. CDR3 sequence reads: CASSESSEQYF. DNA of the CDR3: TGTGCCAGCAGTGAAAGTAGCGAGCAGTACTTC.

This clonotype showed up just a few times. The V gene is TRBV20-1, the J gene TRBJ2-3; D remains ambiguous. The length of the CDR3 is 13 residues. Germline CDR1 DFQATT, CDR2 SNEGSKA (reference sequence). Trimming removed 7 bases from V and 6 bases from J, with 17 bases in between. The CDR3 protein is CSGRAIAVDTQYF. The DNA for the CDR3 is TGCAGTGGCCGAGCGATAGCAGTGGATACGCAGTATTTT.

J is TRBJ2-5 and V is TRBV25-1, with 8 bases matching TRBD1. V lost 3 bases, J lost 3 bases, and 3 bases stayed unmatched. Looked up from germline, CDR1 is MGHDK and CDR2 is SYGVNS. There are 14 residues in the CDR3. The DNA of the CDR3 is TGTGCCAGCAGTGAGACGACAGGGGAAGAGACCCAGTACTTC. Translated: CASSETTGEETQYF.

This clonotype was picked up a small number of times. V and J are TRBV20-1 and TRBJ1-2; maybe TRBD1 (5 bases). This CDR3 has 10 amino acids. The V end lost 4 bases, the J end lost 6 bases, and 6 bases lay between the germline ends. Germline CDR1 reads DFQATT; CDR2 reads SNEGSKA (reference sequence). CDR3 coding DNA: TGCAGTGCTAAAGGGGATGGCTACACCTTC. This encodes CSAKGDGYTF.

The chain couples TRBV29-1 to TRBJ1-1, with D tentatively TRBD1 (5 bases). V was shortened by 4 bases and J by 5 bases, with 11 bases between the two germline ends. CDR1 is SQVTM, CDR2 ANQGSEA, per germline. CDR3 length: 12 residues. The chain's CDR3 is CSVAPGLTEAFF. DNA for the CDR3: TGCAGCGTTGCCCCGGGGCTGACTGAAGCTTTCTTT.

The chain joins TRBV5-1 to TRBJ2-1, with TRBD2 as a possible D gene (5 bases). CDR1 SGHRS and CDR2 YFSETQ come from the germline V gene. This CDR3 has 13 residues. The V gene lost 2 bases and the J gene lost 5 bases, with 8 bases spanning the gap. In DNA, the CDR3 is TGCGCCAGCAGCTTTGGGCGGGACAATGAGCAGTTCTTC. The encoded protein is CASSFGRDNEQFF.